The 8 T cell receptor beta chains below all came from one sample that was sequenced in a study of cytomegalovirus exposure and HLA in healthy donors. The PCR was carried out with 60 Vbeta primers and 13 Jbeta primers. Clones were sequenced by immunoSEQ multiplex PCR, and TCRdb holds only the in-frame ones, with some missing. Of around 110,000 clones listed, 8.5% to 10% are singletons. The sample comprised PBMCs. These receptors originate from a man aged 25-45 years in good health and CMV-seronegative.

The J gene is TRBJ2-2, the V gene TRBV5-1; possible D gene TRBD2, 5 bases. V was trimmed by 0 bases and J by 0 bases, leaving 9 bases between them. The CDR3 contains 16 residues. CDR1 and CDR2 (germline): SGHRS, YFSETQ. This CDR3 is CASSLDPGTNTGELFF. The CDR3 DNA sequence: TGCGCCAGCAGCTTGGATCCGGGAACGAACACCGGGGAGCTGTTTTTT.

The gene calls are TRBV7-2 and TRBJ1-4; D is undetermined. The length of the CDR3 is 13 residues. Germline loops: CDR1 SGHTA, CDR2 FQGNSA. Trimming removed 4 bases at V and 13 bases at J, with 16 bases between. This CDR3 is CASSYAGPSVLFF. In DNA, the CDR3 is TGTGCCAGCAGCTACGCGGGCCCCTCTGTACTGTTTTTT.

The chain is built from TRBV28 and TRBJ2-1, with 8 bases identical to TRBD2. Germline loops: CDR1 MDHEN, CDR2 SYDVKM. V dropped 2 bases and J dropped 9; count of bases not matched to a gene: 12. This CDR3 spans 16 amino acids. The CDR3 loop reads CASSLGGAGALGEQFF. Here the CDR3 DNA reads TGTGCCAGCAGTTTAGGTGGAGCGGGAGCTTTGGGTGAGCAGTTCTTC.

This clone came up a few times. This chain joins TRBV4-1 and TRBJ2-1; no clear D. The length of the CDR3 is 13 residues. Germline-derived CDR1 and CDR2 are MGHRA and YSYEKL. The V end was cut by 0 bases, the J end by 7 bases, with 7 bases between. CDR3 DNA sequence: TGCGCCAGCAGCCAAGATCAGTGGAATGAGCAGTTCTTC. It yields the protein CASSQDQWNEQFF.

The chain combines TRBV19 with TRBJ2-7; 7 bases match TRBD1. Germline V gene sequence: CDR1 LNHDA, CDR2 SQIVND (reference sequence). Germline trimming cut 5 bases from V and 0 bases from J; bases unmatched to any gene: 7. The length of the CDR3 is 15 residues. The chain's CDR3 is CASSLVGDSSYEQYF. The CDR3 DNA reads as TGTGCCAGTAGTCTGGTGGGGGACAGCTCCTACGAGCAGTACTTC.

This clone has a handful of counts. V usage is TRBV19 and J usage is TRBJ2-3; 9 nucleotides agree with TRBD2. This CDR3 is built from 15 residues. Germline CDR1 reads LNHDA; CDR2 reads SQIVND (reference sequence). The V and J ends lost 6 bases and 2 bases, in that order; junction bases with no gene match: 6. The DNA of the CDR3 is TGTGCCAGTAGGGCCAGCGGGGGGATCACAGATACGCAGTATTTT. Protein: CASRASGGITDTQYF.

V is TRBV19 and J is TRBJ1-1; D uncertain. The V and J ends lost 3 bases and 0 bases respectively, with 14 bases between them. CDR3 length equals 16 residues. Germline loops: CDR1 LNHDA, CDR2 SQIVND (reference sequence). The CDR3 sequence: CASSIGRNNMNTEAFF. CDR3 in DNA: TGTGCCAGTAGTATCGGCAGGAATAACATGAACACTGAAGCTTTCTTT.

This clone was seen a handful of times. J is TRBJ2-5 and V is TRBV19; the D gene is possibly TRBD2 (6 bases). V was cut by 4 bases and J by 5 bases, with 17 bases left in between. CDR3 length equals 15 residues. Germline CDR1 and CDR2: LNHDA and SQIVND (reference sequence). This CDR3 reads CASSTGLLRAETQYF. As DNA, the CDR3 is TGTGCCAGTAGTACGGGACTTCTAAGAGCGGAGACCCAGTACTTC.